This TCR beta chain comes out of a study of siplizumab effects on memory and regulatory T cells (dated by TCRdb to the late 2010s). Describing the broader study: The study looked at the effect of siplizumab, an anti-CD2 antibody, on alloreactive T-cell subsets in allogeneic mixed lymphocyte reactions made from human PBMCs.

Sorted unstimulated T cells, along with proliferating T cells recovered from mixed lymphocyte reactions, underwent TCRbeta CDR3 sequencing. Fresh whole blood from roughly ten HLA-typed healthy donors served as the source for isolating PBMCs. To map where alloreactive clones came from, unstimulated CD4+ regulatory T cells were FACS-sorted. The library was built by means of the immunoSEQ multiplex PCR assay. Around 100,000 TCR templates per sample were assayed by the deep sequencing platform. Genomic DNA extracted from sorted T cells was the material used for TCRbeta CDR3 sequencing. In the original analysis: Clonal analysis of TCRbeta CDR3 data was done in the R programming language. Unstimulated samples were compared with post-reaction CFSE-low samples to define alloreactive CD4+ and CD8+ clones. Alloreactive CD4+ clones were assigned to regulatory or non-regulatory origin by matching sequences to sorted unstimulated Treg and non-Treg repertoires. Sourced from immuneACCESS, this table was stored by TCRdb with only in-frame sequences that have V and J called. A share of the clones is absent; for the studies checked, an unresolved V gene accounts for under half, and the remainder has no known explanation. Clone size and the V and J calls come from that table; the DNA yielded D and trimming. The sample table lists approximately 110,000 clones, roughly 94% of them with a count of one. Together, the top ten hold about 0.78% of the sample.

About this clone: It has no known antigen specificity. No per-base quality is available; no much larger clone lies one base away.

Study-wide findings and limitations: About 75-96% of proliferating CD4+ or CD8+ clones could not be given a naive or memory phenotype. The suppressive function of proliferating Tregs from siplizumab cultures was not functionally confirmed. Because sequences below about 10^-5 frequency were poorly captured, only a minor fraction of alloreactive clones could be mapped to unstimulated subsets. The cumulative frequency of alloreactive sequences that could be traced back to unstimulated CD4+ memory T cells was significantly reduced by siplizumab. In reactions with siplizumab, an average of roughly 70% of mappable alloreactive CD4+ clones were Treg-derived, compared with approximately 29% in control reactions. Unstimulated naive T cells appeared to be more diverse than memory T cells, and naive cells seemed to make a substantial contribution to the alloresponse.

The source of this sequence is a human donor in good health. Sequencing was carried out using Tregs sorted from blood.

DNA sequence: TGTGCCAGCAGCTTAACAGGGTTCGCTAATGAAAAACTGTTTTTT. It translates to CASSLTGFANEKLFF. Recombination joined TRBV11-2 with TRBJ1-4; TRBD1 is a weak D gene call, 6 bases matching. Deletion took 2 bases off V and 3 bases off J, with a span of 10 bases between the germline ends. Inclusive of the bounding cysteine and phenylalanine, the CDR3 is 15 residues long. Just the 45-base CDR3 DNA is kept, in frame starting at base 1. CDR1 is given as SGHAT and CDR2 as FQNNGV, both from the germline V gene.